The entry that follows covers one T cell receptor (beta chain) sequence. Its antigen is not identified. These data originate in a study of blood T cells in healthy people across ages. Study findings and constraints: Older individuals had lower TCR beta diversity per million T cells (the decline was roughly linear). Both naive CD4+ cell counts and diversity were greater in long-lived donors than in aged donors. Without sorted subsets, naive and antigen-experienced compartments could not be conclusively compared.

The second PCR ran about 6 to 11 cycles with a sample-barcoded 5' primer and J-beta primers. Using its own MiXCR run on the 5' RACE reads, TCRdb lists one record per CDR3 protein. The sample has around 800,000 distinct CDR3 sequences, around 43% seen once. The CDR3 is made up of 15 amino acids. V was shortened by 4 bases and J by 0 bases, with 13 bases between the two germline ends. Germline loops: CDR1 SNHLY, CDR2 FYNNEI. V is TRBV2 and J is TRBJ2-7; the D gene could be TRBD1 or TRBD2 (5 bases each). The receptor comes from a man aged 60-69 years in good health. Sample: blood. CDR3 nucleotides: TGTGCCAGCAGTGCCGGGACGGAGAACTCCTACGAGCAGTACTTC. Amino acids: CASSAGTENSYEQYF.